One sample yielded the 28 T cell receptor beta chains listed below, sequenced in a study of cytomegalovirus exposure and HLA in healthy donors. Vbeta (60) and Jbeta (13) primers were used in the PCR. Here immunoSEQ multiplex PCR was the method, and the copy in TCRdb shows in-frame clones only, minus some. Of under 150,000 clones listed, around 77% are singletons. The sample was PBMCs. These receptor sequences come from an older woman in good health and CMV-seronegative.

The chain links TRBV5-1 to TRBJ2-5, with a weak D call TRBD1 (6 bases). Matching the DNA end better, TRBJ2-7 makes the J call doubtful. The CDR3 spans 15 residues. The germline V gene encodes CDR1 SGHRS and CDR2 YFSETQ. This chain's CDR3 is CASSLEGTSLYEQYF. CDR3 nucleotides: TGCGCCAGCAGCTTGGAAGGGACAAGTTTGTACGAGCAGTACTTC.

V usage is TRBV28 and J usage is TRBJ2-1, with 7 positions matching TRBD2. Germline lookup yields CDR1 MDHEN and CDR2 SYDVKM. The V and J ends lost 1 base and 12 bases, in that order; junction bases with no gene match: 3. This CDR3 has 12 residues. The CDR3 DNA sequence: TGTGCCAGCAGTTTATCGACTAGCAGGCAGTTCTTC. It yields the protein CASSLSTSRQFF.

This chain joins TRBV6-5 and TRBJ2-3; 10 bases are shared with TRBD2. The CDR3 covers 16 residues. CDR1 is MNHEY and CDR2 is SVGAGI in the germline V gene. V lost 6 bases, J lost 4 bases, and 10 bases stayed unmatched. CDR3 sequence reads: CASSYTPSGRSDTQYF. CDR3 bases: TGTGCCAGCAGCTACACCCCTAGCGGGAGATCAGATACGCAGTATTTT.

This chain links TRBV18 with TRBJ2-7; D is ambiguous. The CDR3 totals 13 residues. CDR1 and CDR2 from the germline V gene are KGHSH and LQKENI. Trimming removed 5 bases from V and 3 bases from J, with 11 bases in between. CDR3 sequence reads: CASSLSRNYEQYF. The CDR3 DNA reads TGTGCCAGCTCATTATCGAGGAACTACGAGCAGTACTTC.

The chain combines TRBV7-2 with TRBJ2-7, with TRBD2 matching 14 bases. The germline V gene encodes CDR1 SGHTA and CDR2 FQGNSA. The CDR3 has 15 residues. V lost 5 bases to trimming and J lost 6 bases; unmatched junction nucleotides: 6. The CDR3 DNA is TGTGCCAGCAGCATAGGACTAGCGGGAGGACTCGAGCAGTACTTC. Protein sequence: CASSIGLAGGLEQYF.

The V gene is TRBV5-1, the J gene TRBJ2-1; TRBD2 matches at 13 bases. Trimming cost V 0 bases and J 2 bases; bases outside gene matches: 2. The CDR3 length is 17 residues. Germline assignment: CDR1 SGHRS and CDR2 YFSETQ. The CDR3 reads CASSLAGLAGAYNEQFF. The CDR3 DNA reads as TGCGCCAGCAGCTTGGCTGGACTAGCGGGAGCCTACAATGAGCAGTTCTTC.

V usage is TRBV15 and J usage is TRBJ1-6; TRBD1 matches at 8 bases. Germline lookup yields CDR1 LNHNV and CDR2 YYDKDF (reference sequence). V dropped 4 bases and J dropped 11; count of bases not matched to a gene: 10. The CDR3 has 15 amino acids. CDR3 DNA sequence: TGTGCCACCAGCACTCGGGACAGGTCGGGGCCACCCCTCCACTTT. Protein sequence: CATSTRDRSGPPLHF.

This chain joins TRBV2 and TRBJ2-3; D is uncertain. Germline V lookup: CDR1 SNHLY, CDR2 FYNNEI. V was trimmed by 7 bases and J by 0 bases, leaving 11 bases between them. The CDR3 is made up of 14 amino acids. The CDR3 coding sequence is TGTGCCAGCAATGCCGCGCGGAGCACAGATACGCAGTATTTT. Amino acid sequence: CASNAARSTDTQYF.

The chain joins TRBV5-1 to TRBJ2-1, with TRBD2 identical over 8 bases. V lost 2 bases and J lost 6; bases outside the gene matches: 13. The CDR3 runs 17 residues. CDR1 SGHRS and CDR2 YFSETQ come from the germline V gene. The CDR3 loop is CASSFSSSGSGSNEQFF. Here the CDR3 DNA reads TGCGCCAGCAGCTTTAGCTCGAGCGGGAGCGGGAGCAATGAGCAGTTCTTC.

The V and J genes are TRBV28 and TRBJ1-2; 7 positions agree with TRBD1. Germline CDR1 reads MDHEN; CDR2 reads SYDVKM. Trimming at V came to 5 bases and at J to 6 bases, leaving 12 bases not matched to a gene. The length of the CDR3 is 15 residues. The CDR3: CASSPVGQAGHGYTF. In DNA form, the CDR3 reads TGTGCCAGCAGTCCCGTCGGACAGGCCGGGCATGGCTACACCTTC.

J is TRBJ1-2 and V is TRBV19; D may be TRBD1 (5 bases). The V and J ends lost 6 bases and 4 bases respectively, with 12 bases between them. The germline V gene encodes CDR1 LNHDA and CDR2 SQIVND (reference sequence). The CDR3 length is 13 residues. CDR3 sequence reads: CASRQTASYGYTF. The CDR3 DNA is TGTGCCAGTAGACAGACAGCCTCCTATGGCTACACCTTC.

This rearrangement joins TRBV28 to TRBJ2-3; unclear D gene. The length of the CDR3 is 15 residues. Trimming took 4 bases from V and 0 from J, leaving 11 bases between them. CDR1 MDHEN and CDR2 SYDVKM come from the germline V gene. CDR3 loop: CASSSPPESTDTQYF. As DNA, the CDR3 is TGTGCCAGCAGTTCGCCCCCGGAGAGCACAGATACGCAGTATTTT. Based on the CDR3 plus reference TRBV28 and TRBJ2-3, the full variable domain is DVKVTQSSRYLVKRTGEKVFLECVQDMDHENMFWYRQDPGLGLRLIYFSYDVKMKEKGDIPEGYSVSREKKERFSLILESASTNQTSMYLCASSSPPESTDTQYFGPGTRLTVL.

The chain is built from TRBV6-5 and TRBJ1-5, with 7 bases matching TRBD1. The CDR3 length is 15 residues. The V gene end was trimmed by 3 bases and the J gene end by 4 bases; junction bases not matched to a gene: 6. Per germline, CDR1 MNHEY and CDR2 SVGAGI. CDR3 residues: CASSYGQADNQPQHF. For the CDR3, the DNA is TGTGCCAGCAGTTATGGACAGGCCGATAATCAGCCCCAGCATTTT.

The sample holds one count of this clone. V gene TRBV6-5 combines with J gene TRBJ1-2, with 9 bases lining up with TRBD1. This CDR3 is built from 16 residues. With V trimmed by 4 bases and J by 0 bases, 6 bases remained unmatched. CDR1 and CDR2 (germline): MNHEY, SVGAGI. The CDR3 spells CASSSPRDRANYGYTF. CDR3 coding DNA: TGTGCCAGCAGTTCACCTAGGGACAGGGCTAACTATGGCTACACCTTC.

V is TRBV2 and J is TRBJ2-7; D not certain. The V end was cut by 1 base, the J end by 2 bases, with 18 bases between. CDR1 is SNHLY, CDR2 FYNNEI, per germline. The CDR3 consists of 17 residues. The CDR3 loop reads CASSEDFWADYTYEQYF. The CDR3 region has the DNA TGTGCCAGCAGTGAAGATTTTTGGGCCGATTATACCTACGAGCAGTACTTC.

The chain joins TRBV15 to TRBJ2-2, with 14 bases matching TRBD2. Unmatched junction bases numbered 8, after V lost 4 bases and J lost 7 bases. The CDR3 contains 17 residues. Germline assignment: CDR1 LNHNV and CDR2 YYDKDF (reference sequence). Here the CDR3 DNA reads TGTGCCACCAGCAACCCGGGACTAGCGGGAGCGGACGGGGAGCTGTTTTTT. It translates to CATSNPGLAGADGELFF.

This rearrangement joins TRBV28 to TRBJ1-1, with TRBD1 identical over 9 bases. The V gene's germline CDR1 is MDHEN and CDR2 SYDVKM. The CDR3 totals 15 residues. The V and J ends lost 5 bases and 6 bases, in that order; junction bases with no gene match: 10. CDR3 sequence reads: CASSEGGQGLSEAFF. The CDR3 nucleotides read TGTGCCAGCAGTGAAGGGGGACAGGGATTGTCTGAAGCTTTCTTT. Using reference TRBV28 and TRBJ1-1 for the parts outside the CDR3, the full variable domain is DVKVTQSSRYLVKRTGEKVFLECVQDMDHENMFWYRQDPGLGLRLIYFSYDVKMKEKGDIPEGYSVSREKKERFSLILESASTNQTSMYLCASSEGGQGLSEAFFGQGTRLTVV.

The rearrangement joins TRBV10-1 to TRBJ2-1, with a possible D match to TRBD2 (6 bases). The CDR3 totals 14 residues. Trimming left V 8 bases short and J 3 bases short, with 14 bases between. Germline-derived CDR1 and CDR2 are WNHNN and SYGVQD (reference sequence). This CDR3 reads CASGQGGDYNEQFF. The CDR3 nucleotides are TGCGCCAGCGGCCAAGGCGGGGACTACAATGAGCAGTTCTTC.

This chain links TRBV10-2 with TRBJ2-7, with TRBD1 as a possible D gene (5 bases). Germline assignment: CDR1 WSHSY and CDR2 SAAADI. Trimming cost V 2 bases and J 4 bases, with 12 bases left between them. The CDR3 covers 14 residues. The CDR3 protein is CASSEGLRGYEQYF. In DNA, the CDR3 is TGCGCCAGCAGTGAGGGTCTTAGGGGATACGAGCAGTACTTC.

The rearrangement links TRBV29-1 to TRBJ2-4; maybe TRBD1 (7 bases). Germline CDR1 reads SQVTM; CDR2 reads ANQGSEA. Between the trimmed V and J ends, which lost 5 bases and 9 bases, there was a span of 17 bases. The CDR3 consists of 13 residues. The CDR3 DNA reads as TGCAGCGTTCACACAGGGGCGGAGGGCATTCAGTACTTC. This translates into CSVHTGAEGIQYF.

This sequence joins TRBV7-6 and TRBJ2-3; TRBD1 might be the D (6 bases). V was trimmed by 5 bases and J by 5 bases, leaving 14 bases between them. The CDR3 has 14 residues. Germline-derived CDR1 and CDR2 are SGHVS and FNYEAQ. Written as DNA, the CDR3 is TGTGCCAGCAGCCCCCTAGGGGGTGGAGATACGCAGTATTTT. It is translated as CASSPLGGGDTQYF. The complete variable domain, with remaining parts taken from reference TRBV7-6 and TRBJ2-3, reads GAGVSQSPRYKVTKRGQDVALRCDPISGHVSLYWYRQALGQGPEFLTYFNYEAQQDKSGLPNDRFSAERPEGSISTLTIQRTEQRDSAMYRCASSPLGGGDTQYFGPGTRLTVL.

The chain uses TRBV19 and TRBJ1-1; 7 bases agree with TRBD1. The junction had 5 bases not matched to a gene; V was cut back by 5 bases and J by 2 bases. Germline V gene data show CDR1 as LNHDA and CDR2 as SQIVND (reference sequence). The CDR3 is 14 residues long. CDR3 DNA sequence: TGTGCCAGTAGTCTGACAGGGTTTAACACTGAAGCTTTCTTT. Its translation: CASSLTGFNTEAFF.

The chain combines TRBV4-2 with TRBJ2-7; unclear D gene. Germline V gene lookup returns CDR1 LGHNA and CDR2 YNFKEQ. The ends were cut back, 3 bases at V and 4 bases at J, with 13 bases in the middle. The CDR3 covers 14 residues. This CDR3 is CASSQSLVGYEQYF. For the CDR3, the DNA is TGTGCCAGCAGCCAGAGCCTGGTTGGTTACGAGCAGTACTTC.

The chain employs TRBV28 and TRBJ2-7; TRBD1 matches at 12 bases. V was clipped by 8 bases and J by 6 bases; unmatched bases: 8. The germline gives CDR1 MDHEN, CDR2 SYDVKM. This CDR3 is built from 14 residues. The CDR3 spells CASGGGQGAVEQYF. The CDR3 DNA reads TGTGCCAGCGGTGGGGGACAGGGGGCCGTCGAGCAGTACTTC.

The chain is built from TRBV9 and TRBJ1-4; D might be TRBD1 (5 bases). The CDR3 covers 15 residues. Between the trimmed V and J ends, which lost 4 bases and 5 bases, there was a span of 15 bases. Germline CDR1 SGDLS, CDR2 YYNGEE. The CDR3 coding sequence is TGTGCCAGCAGCCCGCGACAGAACGGGAATGAAAAACTGTTTTTT. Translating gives CASSPRQNGNEKLFF. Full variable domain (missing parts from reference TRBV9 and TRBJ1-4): DSGVTQTPKHLITATGQRVTLRCSPRSGDLSVYWYQQSLDQGLQFLIQYYNGEERAKGNILERFSAQQFPDLHSELNLSSLELGDSALYFCASSPRQNGNEKLFFGSGTQLSVL.

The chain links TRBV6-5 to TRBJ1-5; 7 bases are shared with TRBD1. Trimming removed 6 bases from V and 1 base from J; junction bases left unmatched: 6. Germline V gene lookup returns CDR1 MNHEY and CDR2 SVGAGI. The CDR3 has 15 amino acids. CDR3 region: CASRNTGASNQPQHF. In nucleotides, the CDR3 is TGTGCCAGCAGGAATACAGGGGCAAGCAATCAGCCCCAGCATTTT.

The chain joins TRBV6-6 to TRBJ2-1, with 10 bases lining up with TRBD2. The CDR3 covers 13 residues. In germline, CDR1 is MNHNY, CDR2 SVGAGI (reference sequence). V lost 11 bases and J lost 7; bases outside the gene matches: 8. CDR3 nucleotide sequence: TGTGCCGTAATGAGCGGGGGGGTGAATGAGCAGTTCTTC. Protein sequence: CAVMSGGVNEQFF.

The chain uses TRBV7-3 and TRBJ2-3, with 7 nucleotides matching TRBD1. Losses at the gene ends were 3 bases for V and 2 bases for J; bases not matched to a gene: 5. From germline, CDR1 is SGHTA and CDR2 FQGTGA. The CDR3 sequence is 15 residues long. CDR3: CASSFLQGSTDTQYF. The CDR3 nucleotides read TGTGCCAGCAGCTTCTTACAGGGGTCCACAGATACGCAGTATTTT.